This T cell receptor (beta chain) was sequenced for a study of human T cells and chemical hapten exposure. About the study: Small differences in pooled library volume mainly drove the variation in TCR yields per sample. Notes on the study in general: With DPC sensitization, TCRs exceeding 1 in 1000 frequency showed no change.

In the case of this clonotype: Its cognate antigen is unknown.

The time point was: patch test 1, 2 weeks after DPC sensitization. As to treatment: therapeutic diphenylcyclopropenone sensitization with weekly scalp DPC. V shed 3 bases and J 11 bases; nucleotides not matched to a gene: 8. This CDR3 has 14 residues. Looked up from germline, CDR1 is SGHRS and CDR2 is YFSETQ. Unique molecular identifiers were attached to individual cDNA molecules during library preparation. TCRdb re-called the RACE reads with MiXCR, one entry per CDR3 protein. The sample holds 300,000 to 400,000 distinct CDR3 sequences, about 7% seen once. This TCR derives from a woman between 18 and 30 years old with alopecia areata. Some clones in this sample may be carry-over from other donors' samples. This chain uses TRBV5-1 with TRBJ2-2; 9 positions agree with TRBD2. The specimen was whole blood, collected in connection with sensitization to the hapten diphenylcyclopropenone (DPC). The CDR3 DNA follows: TGCGCCAGCAGCTGGGACGCTAGCGGGGTAGAGCTGTTTTTT. This sequence encodes CASSWDASGVELFF.